This record covers a single TCR beta chain. The antigen is unknown. The V gene's germline CDR1 is MDHEN and CDR2 SYDVKM. J lost 4 bases, V lost 1 base, and 5 bases had no gene match. This CDR3 is 16 amino acids long. The protocol was immunoSEQ multiplex PCR, while the TCRdb copy is restricted to in-frame clones and leaves out a portion. The table has 410,000 or so clones, about 90% seen once. The sample belongs to a study of Ad26.COV2.S vaccination and SARS-CoV-2 variants. Study background: Of the COV1001 trial arms, the Ad26.COV2.S arm included the donor. Ad26.COV2.S given intramuscularly, once or twice 56 days apart.

The study, taken as a whole, reports: Substantial breadth in spike-specific CD8+ and CD4+ T cell responses was reportedly seen after vaccination. Analytic work on TCR breadth and depth might have understated the full extent of total T cell responses.

Treatment specified: around 19 received Ad26.COV2.S at low or high dose, single or two shots; roughly 5 received placebo; per-sample allocation not given. Sample collection was performed on day 63 after the first vaccine or placebo injection. Source: peripheral blood, taken in a trial of Ad26.COV2.S vaccine versus placebo. This rearrangement joins TRBV28 to TRBJ2-7, with TRBD2 identical over 12 bases. The origin of this receptor is a person aged 18-60 years who received the Ad26.COV2.S COVID-19 vaccine or a placebo. The DNA of the CDR3 is TGTGCCAGCAGTTTATACGCTAGCGGGGGGGGTTACGAGCAGTACTTC. Its protein is CASSLYASGGGYEQYF.